The sequence of this TCR beta chain was determined in a study of shared clonotypes between healthy human individuals. Broader study findings: Investigators expected sequencing depth to affect clonotype sharing among donors. Only blood samples were collected, and tissue repertoires likely differ.

Only a few counts were recorded for this clone. As yet, its antigen is unknown. CD4+ cells yielded CD45RA+ naive and CD45RA-negative memory subsets. The authors loaded 200 ng DNA, around 32,000 T cell genomes, into sorted-subset replicate PCRs. Libraries were prepared by immunoSEQ multiplex PCR; TCRdb keeps only in-frame clonotypes and omits some of them. This table holds some 2,000,000 clones, under 97% found once. The V gene lost 5 bases and the J gene lost 1 base, with 11 bases spanning the gap. The germline V gene has CDR1 SGHAT and CDR2 FQNNGV. CDR3 length: 15 amino acids. This clonotype originated in a man aged 18 to 30 in good health. Sequencing input: naive CD4+ T cells sorted from blood. Specified subset: CD45RA+ positively selected. V is TRBV11-2 and J is TRBJ2-2; tentative D call: TRBD1 (6 bases). The CDR3 sequence: CASSLRQVNTGELFF. CDR3 in DNA: TGTGCCAGCAGCCTTAGACAGGTGAACACCGGGGAGCTGTTTTTT. Full variable domain (rest looked up from reference TRBV11-2 and TRBJ2-2): EAGVAQSPRYKIIEKRQSVAFWCNPISGHATLYWYQQILGQGPKLLIQFQNNGVVDDSQLPKDRFSAERLKGVDSTLKIQPAKLEDSAVYLCASSLRQVNTGELFFGEGSRLTVL.